The 24 T cell receptor beta chains below were found in one sample sequenced in a study of blood T cell repertoires in COVID-19. Sequencing used immunoSEQ multiplex PCR; TCRdb keeps in-frame clones, though not all of them. The table lists 98,000 or so clones, 88% of them singletons. The source material was peripheral blood. All receptors derive from a human donor in a cohort sampled during active COVID-19.

This CDR3 is CASSFRTGGWTEAFF. CDR3 DNA sequence: TGCGCCAGCAGCTTCAGGACAGGGGGCTGGACTGAAGCTTTCTTT. This sequence joins TRBV5-1 and TRBJ1-1; 11 bases fit TRBD1. Germline V gene lookup returns CDR1 SGHRS and CDR2 YFSETQ. V shed 2 bases and J 5 bases; nucleotides not matched to a gene: 5. This CDR3 spans 15 amino acids.

This clone was counted a single time. This chain connects TRBV4-1 to TRBJ2-7; D is perhaps TRBD1 (5 bases). Germline CDR1 reads MGHRA; CDR2 reads YSYEKL. The CDR3 extends over 14 amino acids. Trimming stripped 2 bases from V and 3 bases from J, with 11 bases between. The CDR3 region is CASSQPDRSYEQYF. The CDR3 DNA reads TGCGCCAGCAGCCAACCAGACAGAAGCTACGAGCAGTACTTC.

The J gene is TRBJ1-3, the V gene TRBV11-2; D gene unclear. Trimming shortened V by 5 bases and J by 4 bases, and 9 bases separated the two germline ends. This CDR3 spans 13 amino acids. Germline CDR1 and CDR2: SGHAT and FQNNGV. CDR3 bases: TGTGCCAGCAGCCCCACAATGGGAAACACCATATATTTT. Its translation: CASSPTMGNTIYF.

J is TRBJ2-1 and V is TRBV10-1, with D tentatively TRBD2 (6 bases). Germline loops: CDR1 WNHNN, CDR2 SYGVQD (reference sequence). Trimming shortened V by 6 bases and J by 6 bases, and 21 bases separated the two germline ends. The CDR3 consists of 16 residues. The CDR3 DNA follows: TGCGCCAGCAGCCCCGGAGGGGCAGGGTGGGCCAATGAGCAGTTCTTC. Translation: CASSPGGAGWANEQFF.

This chain uses TRBV7-9 with TRBJ1-1; no definite D call. Germline assignment: CDR1 SEHNR and CDR2 FQNEAQ (reference sequence). V was cut by 2 bases and J by 1 base, with 5 bases left in between. The CDR3 covers 13 residues. The CDR3 DNA follows: TGTGCCAGCAGCTTAAACAGGAACACTGAAGCTTTCTTT. This gives the protein CASSLNRNTEAFF.

This clone has only a few counts. The rearrangement links TRBV7-9 to TRBJ1-4, with D tentatively TRBD1 (5 bases). V was shortened by 3 bases and J by 3 bases, with 20 bases between the two germline ends. CDR1 SEHNR and CDR2 FQNEAQ come from the germline V gene (reference sequence). This CDR3 has 18 amino acids. CDR3 protein: CASSLVSLRDSSNEKLFF. In nucleotides, the CDR3 is TGTGCCAGCAGCTTGGTATCCTTACGGGACTCATCTAATGAAAAACTGTTTTTT. Supplemented by reference TRBV7-9 and TRBJ1-4, the full variable domain reads DTGVSQNPRHKITKRGQNVTFRCDPISEHNRLYWYRQTLGQGPEFLTYFQNEAQLEKSRLLSDRFSAERPKGSFSTLEIQRTEQGDSAMYLCASSLVSLRDSSNEKLFFGSGTQLSVL.

In its sample, this clone was seen a few times. The V gene is TRBV19, the J gene TRBJ1-5, with D possibly matching TRBD1 (6 bases). The V gene's germline CDR1 is LNHDA and CDR2 SQIVND (reference sequence). This CDR3 has 14 residues. Trimming pared 5 bases from V and 10 bases from J, leaving 18 bases between. In DNA form, the CDR3 reads TGTGCCAGTAGTCCTCAGGGGCCCCATGAACCCCAGCATTTT. It encodes CASSPQGPHEPQHF.

This sequence joins TRBV6-2 or TRBV6-3 and TRBJ1-5, with a possible D match to TRBD1 (5 bases). The V end lost 4 bases, the J end lost 2 bases, and 12 bases lay between the germline ends. This CDR3 has 15 amino acids. Germline V gene data show CDR1 as MNHEY and CDR2 as SVGEGT. The CDR3 region has the DNA TGTGCCAGCAGTTTTGCGGGGGGGGGCAATCAGCCCCAGCATTTT. Translated: CASSFAGGGNQPQHF.

The rearrangement uses TRBV6-2 or TRBV6-3 and TRBJ2-7; TRBD1 aligns across 10 bases. Germline V lookup: CDR1 MNHEY, CDR2 SVGEGT. V trimming: 1 base; J trimming: 4 bases; junction bases outside the gene matches: 4. The CDR3 has 15 amino acids. CDR3 nucleotide sequence: TGTGCCAGCAGTTACTACCGGGACAGGGGATACGAGCAGTACTTC. Protein sequence: CASSYYRDRGYEQYF.

The chain uses TRBV10-1 and TRBJ2-1, with a weak D call TRBD2 (6 bases). CDR3 size: 13 residues. Germline assignment: CDR1 WNHNN and CDR2 SYGVQD (reference sequence). V was trimmed by 2 bases and J by 4 bases, leaving 6 bases between them. This CDR3 is CASSEGLYNEQFF. As DNA, the CDR3 is TGCGCCAGCAGTGAGGGACTATACAATGAGCAGTTCTTC.

The count of this clone is one. The CDR3 bases are TGTGCCAGCTCACCCGCACTAGCGGGGGGCCTGGGAGATACGCAGTATTTT. It encodes CASSPALAGGLGDTQYF. The V gene is TRBV18, the J gene TRBJ2-3, with 12 bases identical to TRBD2. Trimming took 3 bases from V and 5 from J; bases not matched to a gene: 9. The CDR3 is made up of 17 amino acids. CDR1 is KGHSH, CDR2 LQKENI, per germline.

This clone was picked up a small number of times. This chain joins TRBV3-1 (or the pseudogene TRBV3-2) and TRBJ2-7; 8 nucleotides align to TRBD2. Germline V gene lookup returns CDR1 LGHDT and CDR2 YNNKEL (reference sequence). Trimming took 2 bases from V and 6 from J; bases not matched to a gene: 6. The CDR3 spans 14 residues. Here the CDR3 reads CASSQRLAGGEQYF. In nucleotides, the CDR3 is TGTGCCAGCAGCCAACGGCTAGCGGGCGGCGAGCAGTACTTC.

The chain is built from TRBV10-2 and TRBJ1-2; the D gene is possibly TRBD1 (5 bases). This CDR3 is 14 amino acids long. Germline CDR1 is WSHSY and CDR2 is SAAADI. Trimming took off 3 bases at V and 3 bases at J, with 11 bases between the two ends. CDR3 nucleotide sequence: TGCGCCAGCAGTGATGGCAGGGTTCACTATGGCTACACCTTC. This sequence encodes CASSDGRVHYGYTF.

The J gene is TRBJ1-2, the V gene TRBV6-5; the match to TRBD1 covers 9 bases. V shed 7 bases, J shed 5 bases, and the junction held 5 bases outside the gene matches. Germline assignment: CDR1 MNHEY and CDR2 SVGAGI. This CDR3 has 13 residues. The CDR3 sequence: CASTADRGYGYTF. The CDR3 DNA sequence: TGTGCCAGCACCGCCGACAGGGGGTATGGCTACACCTTC.

This clone was seen a few times. The J gene is TRBJ2-2, the V gene TRBV11-2; 11 nucleotides agree with TRBD2. Germline CDR1 SGHAT, CDR2 FQNNGV. The CDR3 consists of 17 residues. The ends lost 5 bases at V and 4 bases at J; junction bases unmatched: 9. CDR3 residues: CASSRLAGGPVTGELFF. For the CDR3, the DNA is TGTGCCAGCAGCCGATTAGCGGGAGGGCCGGTCACCGGGGAGCTGTTTTTT.

The J gene is TRBJ2-5, the V gene TRBV5-1, with 7 bases fitting TRBD1. The germline V gene encodes CDR1 SGHRS and CDR2 YFSETQ. This CDR3 contains 13 residues. The ends lost 4 bases at V and 5 bases at J; junction bases unmatched: 5. CDR3 bases: TGCGCCAGCAGCACCGGACAGGCGGAGACCCAGTACTTC. Amino acid sequence: CASSTGQAETQYF.

This chain links TRBV6-2 or TRBV6-3 with TRBJ1-1, with D perhaps matching TRBD1 (6 bases). Germline V gene sequence: CDR1 MNHEY, CDR2 SVGEGT. This CDR3 spans 15 amino acids. V lost 0 bases and J lost 4, with 12 bases in between. The DNA for the CDR3 is TGTGCCAGCAGTTACTCGGGGGGCGGGAGCACTGAAGCTTTCTTT. This gives the protein CASSYSGGGSTEAFF.

The rearrangement joins TRBV28 to TRBJ2-3, with D tentatively TRBD2 (5 bases). The length of the CDR3 is 15 residues. The V end was cut by 6 bases, the J end by 1 base, with 14 bases between. Germline values: CDR1 MDHEN, CDR2 SYDVKM. The CDR3: CASSALVRGTDTQYF. CDR3 nucleotide sequence: TGTGCCAGCAGCGCCCTGGTGAGGGGCACAGATACGCAGTATTTT.

The chain couples TRBV5-1 to TRBJ2-1; 7 nucleotides line up with TRBD1. This CDR3 is 12 amino acids long. Per the germline V gene, CDR1 is SGHRS and CDR2 is YFSETQ. The ends lost 4 bases at V and 8 bases at J; junction bases unmatched: 3. The CDR3 sequence is CASSGTVDEQFF. The CDR3 DNA is TGCGCCAGCAGCGGGACAGTCGATGAGCAGTTCTTC.

This chain joins TRBV10-1 and TRBJ2-1; 9 nucleotides match TRBD2. The CDR3 has 14 amino acids. The germline CDR1 and CDR2 sequences are WNHNN and SYGVQD (reference sequence). The V and J ends lost 8 bases and 0 bases, in that order; junction bases with no gene match: 2. The CDR3 loop reads CASAAGGSYNEQFF. The CDR3 coding sequence is TGCGCCAGCGCAGCGGGGGGCTCCTACAATGAGCAGTTCTTC.

CDR3 DNA sequence: TGTGCCAGCAGTTACGGGGCAGCCTACGAGCAGTACTTC. This codes for CASSYGAAYEQYF. V gene TRBV6-5 combines with J gene TRBJ2-7, with D possibly TRBD1 on 5 matching bases. Germline V gene data show CDR1 as MNHEY and CDR2 as SVGAGI. V was trimmed by 2 bases and J by 2 bases, leaving 7 bases between them. The CDR3 has 13 residues.

V usage is TRBV7-9 and J usage is TRBJ2-1, with TRBD1 matching 8 bases. Germline loops: CDR1 SEHNR, CDR2 FQNEAQ (reference sequence). CDR3 length equals 10 residues. Trimming at V came to 8 bases and at J to 15 bases, leaving 6 bases not matched to a gene. CDR3 amino acids: CASGRDRPFF. The CDR3 DNA reads as TGTGCCAGCGGGCGGGACAGGCCGTTCTTC.

The V call is TRBV5-4, the J call TRBJ2-7, with 9 positions matching TRBD2. V was pared by 0 bases and J by 6 bases, with 7 bases of the junction left unmatched. In germline, CDR1 is SGHNT, CDR2 YYREEE (reference sequence). The CDR3 loop spans 15 amino acids. In DNA form, the CDR3 reads TGTGCCAGCAGCTTGGAGGCTAGCGGGACGGGCGAGCAGTACTTC. Protein sequence: CASSLEASGTGEQYF.

This chain uses TRBV28 with TRBJ2-4; D perhaps matches TRBD1 (6 bases). This CDR3 comprises 17 residues. CDR1 is MDHEN and CDR2 is SYDVKM in the germline V gene. V lost 7 bases and J lost 1, with 20 bases in between. The CDR3 nucleotides are TGTGCCAGCATGAGTCGGCGGCAGGGGAAGGCCAAAAACATTCAGTACTTC. It translates to CASMSRRQGKAKNIQYF.